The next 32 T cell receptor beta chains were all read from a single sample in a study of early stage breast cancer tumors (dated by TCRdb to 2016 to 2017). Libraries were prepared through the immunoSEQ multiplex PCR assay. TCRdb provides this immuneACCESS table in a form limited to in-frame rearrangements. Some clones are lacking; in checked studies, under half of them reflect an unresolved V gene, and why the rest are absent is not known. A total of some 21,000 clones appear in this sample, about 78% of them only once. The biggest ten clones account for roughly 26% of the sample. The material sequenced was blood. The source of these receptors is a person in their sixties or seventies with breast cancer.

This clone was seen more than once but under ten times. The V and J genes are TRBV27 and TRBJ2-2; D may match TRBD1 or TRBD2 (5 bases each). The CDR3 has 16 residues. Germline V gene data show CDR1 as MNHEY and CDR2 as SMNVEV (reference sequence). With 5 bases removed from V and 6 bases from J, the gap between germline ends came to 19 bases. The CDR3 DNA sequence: TGTGCCAGCAGTGGTCCTCTCCGGGACCGTTCCGGGGAGCTGTTTTTT. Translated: CASSGPLRDRSGELFF.

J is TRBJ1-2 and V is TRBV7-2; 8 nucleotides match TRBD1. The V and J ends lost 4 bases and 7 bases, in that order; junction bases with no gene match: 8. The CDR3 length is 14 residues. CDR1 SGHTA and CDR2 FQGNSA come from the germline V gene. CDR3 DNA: TGTGCCAGCAGCTCAGGACAGGGAATGATTGGCTACACCTTC. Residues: CASSSGQGMIGYTF.

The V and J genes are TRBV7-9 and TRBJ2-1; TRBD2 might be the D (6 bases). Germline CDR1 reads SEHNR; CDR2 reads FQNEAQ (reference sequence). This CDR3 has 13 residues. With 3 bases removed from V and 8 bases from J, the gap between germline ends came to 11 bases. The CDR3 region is CASSFRLGDEQFF. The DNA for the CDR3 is TGTGCCAGCAGCTTCAGACTAGGGGATGAGCAGTTCTTC. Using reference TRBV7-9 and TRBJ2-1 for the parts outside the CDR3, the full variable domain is DTGVSQNPRHKITKRGQNVTFRCDPISEHNRLYWYRQTLGQGPEFLTYFQNEAQLEKSRLLSDRFSAERPKGSFSTLEIQRTEQGDSAMYLCASSFRLGDEQFFGPGTRLTVL.

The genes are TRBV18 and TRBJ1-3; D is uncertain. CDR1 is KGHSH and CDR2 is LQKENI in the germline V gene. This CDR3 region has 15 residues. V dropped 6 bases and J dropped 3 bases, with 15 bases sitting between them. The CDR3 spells CASSPNSVSGNTIYF. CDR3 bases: TGTGCCAGCTCCCCCAACAGTGTGAGTGGAAACACCATATATTTT.

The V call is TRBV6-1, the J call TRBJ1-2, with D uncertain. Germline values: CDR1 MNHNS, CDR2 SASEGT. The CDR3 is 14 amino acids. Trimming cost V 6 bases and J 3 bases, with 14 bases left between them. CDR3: CASRVSNGDYGYTF. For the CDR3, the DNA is TGTGCCAGCAGGGTTAGCAATGGGGACTATGGCTACACCTTC.

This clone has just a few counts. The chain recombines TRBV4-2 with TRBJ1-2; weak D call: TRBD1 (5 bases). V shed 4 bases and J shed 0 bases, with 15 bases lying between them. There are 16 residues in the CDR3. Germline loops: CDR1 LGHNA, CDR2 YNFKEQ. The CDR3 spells CASSPGAHLSNYGYTF. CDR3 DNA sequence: TGTGCCAGCAGCCCCGGGGCCCACCTTTCTAACTATGGCTACACCTTC.

The CDR3 is CASSPGMGLAGAETQYF. Here the CDR3 DNA reads TGTGCCAGCAGCCCAGGGATGGGACTAGCGGGAGCAGAGACCCAGTACTTC. The gene calls are TRBV7-3 and TRBJ2-5, with 14 nucleotides matching TRBD2. The V segment lost 5 bases and the J segment 4 bases; nucleotides outside the gene matches: 9. The germline gives CDR1 SGHTA, CDR2 FQGTGA. The CDR3 contains 17 residues.

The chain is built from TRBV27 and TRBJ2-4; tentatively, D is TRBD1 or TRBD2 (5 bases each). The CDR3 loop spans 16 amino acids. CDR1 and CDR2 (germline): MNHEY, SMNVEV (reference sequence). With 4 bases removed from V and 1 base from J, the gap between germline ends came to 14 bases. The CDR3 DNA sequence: TGTGCCAGCAGTTCTGGGACCCCAAATGCCAAAAACATTCAGTACTTC. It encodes CASSSGTPNAKNIQYF.

The CDR3 DNA sequence: TGTGCCTCCCGTGGGGGGGGGACCTACGAGCAGTACTTC. Its protein product is CASRGGGTYEQYF. The V and J genes are TRBV7-2 and TRBJ2-7, with 7 nucleotides matching TRBD2. In germline, CDR1 is SGHTA, CDR2 FQGNSA. CDR3 length equals 13 residues. V was clipped by 11 bases and J by 2 bases; unmatched bases: 9.

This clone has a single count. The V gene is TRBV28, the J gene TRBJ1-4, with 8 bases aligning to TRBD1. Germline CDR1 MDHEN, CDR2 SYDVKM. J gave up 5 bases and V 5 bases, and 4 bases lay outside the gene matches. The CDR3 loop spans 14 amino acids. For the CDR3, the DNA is TGTGCCAGCAGTCCCTGGACAGGGAATGAAAAACTGTTTTTT. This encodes CASSPWTGNEKLFF. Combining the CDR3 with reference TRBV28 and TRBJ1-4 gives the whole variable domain DVKVTQSSRYLVKRTGEKVFLECVQDMDHENMFWYRQDPGLGLRLIYFSYDVKMKEKGDIPEGYSVSREKKERFSLILESASTNQTSMYLCASSPWTGNEKLFFGSGTQLSVL.

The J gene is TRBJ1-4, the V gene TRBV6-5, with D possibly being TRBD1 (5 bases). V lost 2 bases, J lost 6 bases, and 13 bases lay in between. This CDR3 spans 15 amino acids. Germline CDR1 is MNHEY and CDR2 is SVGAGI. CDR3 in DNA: TGTGCCAGCAGTTACGGGGCAGGGTGGGATGAAAAACTGTTTTTT. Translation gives CASSYGAGWDEKLFF.

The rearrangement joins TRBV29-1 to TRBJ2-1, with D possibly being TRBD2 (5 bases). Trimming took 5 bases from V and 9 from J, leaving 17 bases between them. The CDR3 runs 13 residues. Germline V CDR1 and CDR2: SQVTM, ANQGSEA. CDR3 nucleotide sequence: TGCAGCGTTCGATCGGACCTACGGGGTGAGCAGTTCTTC. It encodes CSVRSDLRGEQFF.

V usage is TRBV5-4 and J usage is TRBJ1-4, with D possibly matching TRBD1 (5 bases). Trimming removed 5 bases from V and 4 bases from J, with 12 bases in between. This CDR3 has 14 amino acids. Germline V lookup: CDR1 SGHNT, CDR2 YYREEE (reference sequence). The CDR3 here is CASRHDSNNEKLFF. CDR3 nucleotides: TGTGCCAGCAGACATGACAGCAATAATGAAAAACTGTTTTTT.

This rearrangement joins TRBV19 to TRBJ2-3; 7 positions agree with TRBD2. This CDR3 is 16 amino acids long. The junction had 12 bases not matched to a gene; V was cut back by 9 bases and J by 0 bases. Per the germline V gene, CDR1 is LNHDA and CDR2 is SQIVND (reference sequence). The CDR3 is CASHPPAGESTDTQYF. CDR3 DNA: TGTGCCAGCCACCCACCGGCGGGGGAGAGCACAGATACGCAGTATTTT. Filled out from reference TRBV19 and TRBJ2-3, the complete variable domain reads DGGITQSPKYLFRKEGQNVTLSCEQNLNHDAMYWYRQDPGQGLRLIYYSQIVNDFQKGDIAEGYSVSREKKESFPLTVTSAQKNPTAFYLCASHPPAGESTDTQYFGPGTRLTVL.

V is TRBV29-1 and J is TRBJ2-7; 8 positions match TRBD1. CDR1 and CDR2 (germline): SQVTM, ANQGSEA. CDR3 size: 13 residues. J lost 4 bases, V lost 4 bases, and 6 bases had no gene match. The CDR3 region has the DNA TGCAGCGTTGTTGACAGGGGCATTTACGAGCAGTACTTC. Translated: CSVVDRGIYEQYF.

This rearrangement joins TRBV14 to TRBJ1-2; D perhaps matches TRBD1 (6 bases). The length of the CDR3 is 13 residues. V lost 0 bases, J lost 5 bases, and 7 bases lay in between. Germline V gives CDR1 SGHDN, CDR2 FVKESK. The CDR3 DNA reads TGTGCCAGCAGCCAAGATAGGGGGTATGGCTACACCTTC. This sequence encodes CASSQDRGYGYTF.

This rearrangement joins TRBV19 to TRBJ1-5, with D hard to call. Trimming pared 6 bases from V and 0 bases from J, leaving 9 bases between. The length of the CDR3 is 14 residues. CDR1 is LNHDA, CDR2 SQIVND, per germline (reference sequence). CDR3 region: CASSTKISNQPQHF. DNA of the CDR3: TGTGCCAGTAGCACCAAGATTAGCAATCAGCCCCAGCATTTT.

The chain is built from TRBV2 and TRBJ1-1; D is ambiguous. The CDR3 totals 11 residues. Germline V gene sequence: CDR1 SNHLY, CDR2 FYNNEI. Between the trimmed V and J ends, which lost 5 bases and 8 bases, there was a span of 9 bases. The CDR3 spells CASSRTAEAFF. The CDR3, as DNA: TGTGCCAGCAGTCGTACAGCAGAAGCTTTCTTT.

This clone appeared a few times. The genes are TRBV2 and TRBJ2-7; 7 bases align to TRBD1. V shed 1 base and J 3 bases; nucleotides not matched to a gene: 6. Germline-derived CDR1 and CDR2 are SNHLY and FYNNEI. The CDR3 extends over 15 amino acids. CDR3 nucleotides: TGTGCCAGCAGTGAAGGTGAAGGGACAGTCTACGAGCAGTACTTC. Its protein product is CASSEGEGTVYEQYF.

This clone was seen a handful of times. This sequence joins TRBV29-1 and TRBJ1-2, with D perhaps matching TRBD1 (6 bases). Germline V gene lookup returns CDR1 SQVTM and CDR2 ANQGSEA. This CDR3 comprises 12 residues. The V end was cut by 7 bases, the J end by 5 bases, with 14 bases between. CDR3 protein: CSAPTGQYGYTF. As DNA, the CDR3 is TGCAGCGCCCCGACAGGTCAATATGGCTACACCTTC.

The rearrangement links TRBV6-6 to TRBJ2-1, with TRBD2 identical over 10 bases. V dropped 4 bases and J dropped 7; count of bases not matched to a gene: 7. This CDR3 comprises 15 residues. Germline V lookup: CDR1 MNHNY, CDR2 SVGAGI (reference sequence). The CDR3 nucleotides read TGTGCCAGCAGTTTGAGTAGCGGGGGGTTAAATGAGCAGTTCTTC. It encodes CASSLSSGGLNEQFF.

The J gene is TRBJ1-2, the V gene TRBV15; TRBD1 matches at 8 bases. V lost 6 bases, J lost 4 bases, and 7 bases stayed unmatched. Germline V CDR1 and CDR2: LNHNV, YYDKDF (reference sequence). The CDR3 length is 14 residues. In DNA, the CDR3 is TGTGCCACCAGATTGGGGACAGGCGCCTATGGCTACACCTTC. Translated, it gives CATRLGTGAYGYTF.

The CDR3 protein is CSVANNEQFF. CDR3 coding DNA: TGCAGCGTCGCCAACAATGAGCAGTTCTTC. The chain employs TRBV29-1 and TRBJ2-1, with D unclear. Germline CDR1 and CDR2: SQVTM and ANQGSEA. Trimming took 6 bases from V and 5 from J, leaving 5 bases between them. The CDR3 length is 10 residues.

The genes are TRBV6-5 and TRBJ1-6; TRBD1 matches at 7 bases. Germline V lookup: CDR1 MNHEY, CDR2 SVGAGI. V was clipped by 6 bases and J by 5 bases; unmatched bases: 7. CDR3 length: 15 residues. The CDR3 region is CASRMDRRHNSPLHF. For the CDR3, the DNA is TGTGCCAGCAGAATGGACAGGAGACATAATTCACCCCTCCACTTT.

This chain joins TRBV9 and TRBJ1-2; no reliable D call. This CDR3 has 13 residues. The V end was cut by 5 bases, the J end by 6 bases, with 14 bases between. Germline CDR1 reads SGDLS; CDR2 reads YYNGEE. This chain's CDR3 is CASRLGEVNGYTF. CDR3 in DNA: TGTGCCAGCAGACTCGGTGAGGTGAATGGCTACACCTTC.

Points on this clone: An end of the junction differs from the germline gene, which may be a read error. CDR3 DNA sequence: TGTGCTAGCAGCCCGACGGAGGCGGGTGAGCAGTTCTTC. It codes for CASSPTEAGEQFF. V is TRBV7-7 and J is TRBJ2-1; tentatively, D is TRBD2 (5 bases). The CDR3 is 13 residues long. From germline, CDR1 is SSHAT and CDR2 FNYEAQ (reference sequence).

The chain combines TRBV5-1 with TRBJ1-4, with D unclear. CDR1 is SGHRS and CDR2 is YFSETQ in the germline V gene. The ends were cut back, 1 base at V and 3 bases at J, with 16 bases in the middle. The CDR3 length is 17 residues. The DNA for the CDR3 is TGCGCCAGCAGCTTGACCGAAAACGGAAGCCCTAATGAAAAACTGTTTTTT. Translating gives CASSLTENGSPNEKLFF.

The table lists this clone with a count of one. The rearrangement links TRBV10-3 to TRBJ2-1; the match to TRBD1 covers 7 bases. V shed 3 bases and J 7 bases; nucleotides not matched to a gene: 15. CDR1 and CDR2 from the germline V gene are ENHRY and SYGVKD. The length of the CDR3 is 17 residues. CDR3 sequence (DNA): TGTGCCATCAGTGACCCTACAGTAGGGGGCGCAGATAATGAGCAGTTCTTC. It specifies CAISDPTVGGADNEQFF.

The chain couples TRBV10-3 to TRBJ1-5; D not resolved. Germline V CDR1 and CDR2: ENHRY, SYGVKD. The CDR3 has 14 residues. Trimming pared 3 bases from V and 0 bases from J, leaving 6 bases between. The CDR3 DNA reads TGTGCCATCAGTGACAGACCTAGCAATCAGCCCCAGCATTTT. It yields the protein CAISDRPSNQPQHF.

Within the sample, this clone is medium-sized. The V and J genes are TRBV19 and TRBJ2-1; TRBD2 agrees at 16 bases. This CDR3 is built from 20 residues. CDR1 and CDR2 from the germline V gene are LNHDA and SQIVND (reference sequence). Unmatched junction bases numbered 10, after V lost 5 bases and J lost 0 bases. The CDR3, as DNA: TGTGCCAGTAGTCGACGGGGACTAGCGGGAGGGATTAGCTCCTACAATGAGCAGTTCTTC. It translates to CASSRRGLAGGISSYNEQFF.

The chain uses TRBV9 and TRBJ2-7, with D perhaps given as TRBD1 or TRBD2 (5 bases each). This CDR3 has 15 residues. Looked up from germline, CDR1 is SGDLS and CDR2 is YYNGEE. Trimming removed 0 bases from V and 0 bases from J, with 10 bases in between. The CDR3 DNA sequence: TGTGCCAGCAGCGTAGAGGGGACGGGCTCCTACGAGCAGTACTTC. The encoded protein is CASSVEGTGSYEQYF.

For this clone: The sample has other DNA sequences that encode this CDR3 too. The CDR3 nucleotides read TGTGCCAGCAGTGAATCCTCCTACGAGCAGTACTTC. It yields the protein CASSESSYEQYF. This chain joins TRBV6-5 and TRBJ2-7; D remains ambiguous. The V gene lost 5 bases and the J gene lost 0 bases, with 5 bases spanning the gap. Germline CDR1 and CDR2: MNHEY and SVGAGI. The CDR3 covers 12 residues.